Listed below are T cell receptor beta chains from one sample, sequenced in a study of tumor-infiltrating lymphocytes in primary liver carcinoma. One entry per CDR3 protein results from TCRdb running MiXCR on the multiplex PCR reads. The sample consists of roughly 70,000 distinct CDR3 sequences, roughly two thirds of them appearing once. The sequenced material came from liver tumor tissue from sampling region 4. The receptors were sampled from a man aged 35 to 55 with primary liver carcinoma and hepatitis B virus infection. Both conserved end residues are part of each CDR3. The order of the fields is CDR3 DNA, CDR3 protein, D gene, CDR3 length, J gene, V gene, clone size. D genes are given only for firm matches. Size tells how often a clone was seen (once, few, many) or the class of an expanded clone, and some rows leave it out.

CDR3nt: TGTGCCAGCACTTCCCTATTGGGTCTTTACGAGCAATACTTC; CDR3aa: CASTSLLGLYEQYF; d_gene: -; len: 14; j_gene: TRBJ2-7; v_gene: TRBV12-3/TRBV12-4; abundance: -
CDR3nt: TGTGCCTCAGCCCAGGGAGCTGGAAACACCATATATTTT; CDR3aa: CASAQGAGNTIYF; d_gene: -; len: 13; j_gene: TRBJ1-3; v_gene: TRBV11-2; abundance: many
CDR3nt: TGTGCCAGCAGTTTCAGGGAGAGGAGGGTTAACTATGGTTACACCTTC; CDR3aa: CASSFRERRVNYGYTF; d_gene: -; len: 16; j_gene: TRBJ1-2; v_gene: TRBV12-3/TRBV12-4; abundance: -
CDR3nt: TGCGCCAACAGCTTGGCGGACGGAGATACACAGTATTTT; CDR3aa: CANSLADGDTQYF; d_gene: -; len: 13; j_gene: TRBJ2-3; v_gene: TRBV5-1; abundance: -
CDR3nt: TGTGACAGTGGCGATCGCGGGTTGTACTTC; CDR3aa: CDSGDRGLYF; d_gene: -; len: 10; j_gene: TRBJ2-4; v_gene: TRBV7-9; abundance: once
CDR3nt: TGTGCCACCAGCAGAGATTACGGAGTGCAGCACCCCCAGCATTTT; CDR3aa: CATSRDYGVQHPQHF; d_gene: -; len: 15; j_gene: TRBJ1-5; v_gene: TRBV15; abundance: -
CDR3nt: TGCAGCGCCATGATATCTGGGATCGACACTCCCTACGAGCAGTACTTC; CDR3aa: CSAMISGIDTPYEQYF; d_gene: -; len: 16; j_gene: TRBJ2-7; v_gene: TRBV29-1; abundance: -
CDR3nt: TGCAGCGTTGAAGCCTCGGTACAAGAGACCCAGTACTTC; CDR3aa: CSVEASVQETQYF; d_gene: -; len: 13; j_gene: TRBJ2-5; v_gene: TRBV29-1; abundance: many
CDR3nt: TGCAGCGCGCGAGGTAATGAGCAGTTCTTC; CDR3aa: CSARGNEQFF; d_gene: -; len: 10; j_gene: TRBJ2-1; v_gene: TRBV29-1; abundance: -
CDR3nt: TGTGCCAGCAGCCAAGATGACAGATCTTCACCCCCCCACTTT; CDR3aa: CASSQDDRSSPPHF; d_gene: -; len: 14; j_gene: TRBJ1-6; v_gene: TRBV4-2; abundance: -
CDR3nt: TGTGCCAGCAAACTTCGGACAGGGGCCCGAGAGACCCAGTACTTC; CDR3aa: CASKLRTGARETQYF; d_gene: TRBD1; len: 15; j_gene: TRBJ2-5; v_gene: TRBV6-2/TRBV6-3; abundance: -
CDR3nt: TGCAGTCCCATGACATCTGGGACTGGCACTCCCTACGAGCAGTACTTC; CDR3aa: CSPMTSGTGTPYEQYF; d_gene: -; len: 16; j_gene: TRBJ2-7; v_gene: TRBV29-1; abundance: -
CDR3nt: TGTGCTAGCACCCCAAGAGGTTGGGTCACGGACAAGAGGGGGCTGTTTTTT; CDR3aa: CASTPRGWVTDKRGLFF; d_gene: -; len: 17; j_gene: TRBJ2-2; v_gene: TRBV6-6; abundance: -
CDR3nt: TGCGCCAGCAGCCAAGGGACAGGGGCCCTCGAGCAGTACTTC; CDR3aa: CASSQGTGALEQYF; d_gene: TRBD1; len: 14; j_gene: TRBJ2-7; v_gene: TRBV5-1; abundance: many
CDR3nt: TGCAGTGTTGAAGCGGACAGGGGGCGAGCAGAGACCCTGTACTTC; CDR3aa: CSVEADRGRAETLYF; d_gene: TRBD1; len: 15; j_gene: TRBJ2-5; v_gene: TRBV29-1; abundance: -
CDR3nt: TGCAGCGTTGTTGGACAGGGGTATGGCTACACCTTC; CDR3aa: CSVVGQGYGYTF; d_gene: TRBD1; len: 12; j_gene: TRBJ1-2; v_gene: TRBV29-1; abundance: -
CDR3nt: TGTGCCATCAGTATGGATCACACCGGGGAGTTGTTTTTT; CDR3aa: CAISMDHTGELFF; d_gene: -; len: 13; j_gene: TRBJ2-2; v_gene: TRBV10-3; abundance: few
CDR3nt: TGTGCCAGTAGCCCCCAGCTGGAGGGATTGGGTGAGCAGCTCTTC; CDR3aa: CASSPQLEGLGEQLF; d_gene: -; len: 15; j_gene: TRBJ2-1; v_gene: TRBV11-2; abundance: few
CDR3nt: TGTACCAGTAGCTTGGCGACAGTCTACGGGCAGTACTTC; CDR3aa: CTSSLATVYGQYF; d_gene: -; len: 13; j_gene: TRBJ2-7; v_gene: TRBV11-2; abundance: once
CDR3nt: TGCAGCGTCATTTATCGACAGCCAGGATCCTACGAGCAGTACTTC; CDR3aa: CSVIYRQPGSYEQYF; d_gene: -; len: 15; j_gene: TRBJ2-7; v_gene: TRBV29-1; abundance: -
CDR3nt: TGTGCCAGCAAGGTCAGGCAGTGTTTTGAGACCCAGTACTTC; CDR3aa: CASKVRQCFETQYF; d_gene: -; len: 14; j_gene: TRBJ2-5; v_gene: TRBV9; abundance: -
CDR3nt: TGCAACGTTCCGCGTAGCGGAGGGACCGGGGGGCTGTTTTTT; CDR3aa: CNVPRSGGTGGLFF; d_gene: -; len: 14; j_gene: TRBJ2-2; v_gene: TRBV29-1; abundance: -
CDR3nt: TGTGCCAGCAGCTACGGGGGGGGGAATGACGGGGAGCTGTTTTTT; CDR3aa: CASSYGGGNDGELFF; d_gene: TRBD2; len: 15; j_gene: TRBJ2-2; v_gene: TRBV11-2; abundance: many
CDR3nt: TGCGCCAGCAGCTTGGGACTAATCTACTGGCAGTACTTC; CDR3aa: CASSLGLIYWQYF; d_gene: -; len: 13; j_gene: TRBJ2-7; v_gene: TRBV5-1; abundance: -
CDR3nt: TGTGCCAGCAGTTGGACTAGAGGGAGTGGAGAGACCCAGTACTTC; CDR3aa: CASSWTRGSGETQYF; d_gene: TRBD2; len: 15; j_gene: TRBJ2-5; v_gene: TRBV6-2/TRBV6-3; abundance: -
CDR3nt: TGTGCCAACAGGCGCCTAGGAAGGATCCACTACGAGCAGTACTTC; CDR3aa: CANRRLGRIHYEQYF; d_gene: -; len: 15; j_gene: TRBJ2-7; v_gene: TRBV6-1; abundance: -
CDR3nt: TGTGTCAGCAGCCAAGAGGACAGTAGCTACATTGAGCAGTTCTTC; CDR3aa: CVSSQEDSSYIEQFF; d_gene: -; len: 15; j_gene: TRBJ2-1; v_gene: TRBV4-2; abundance: -
CDR3nt: TGTGCCAGCAGCCCCTGGGACAGGGGAGGCCCCGAGCAGTACTTC; CDR3aa: CASSPWDRGGPEQYF; d_gene: TRBD1; len: 15; j_gene: TRBJ2-7; v_gene: TRBV4-2; abundance: -
CDR3nt: TGTGCCAGCTGTGAATATAATTGGATCGGGACAGAGACCTACGGGCAGTACTTC; CDR3aa: CASCEYNWIGTETYGQYF; d_gene: TRBD1; len: 18; j_gene: TRBJ2-7; v_gene: TRBV6-1; abundance: -
CDR3nt: TGTGCCAACAGCTTAGCGAGGCTAGTCCTGGGAAAAAAAGAGACCCAATACTTC; CDR3aa: CANSLARLVLGKKETQYF; d_gene: -; len: 18; j_gene: TRBJ2-5; v_gene: TRBV11-2; abundance: -
CDR3nt: TGTGCCAGCAGGCCAGTCTCTGGAAACACCATATATTTT; CDR3aa: CASRPVSGNTIYF; d_gene: -; len: 13; j_gene: TRBJ1-3; v_gene: TRBV6-6; abundance: -
CDR3nt: TGCGCCAGCAGCCAAGAGGCCGCGACATGGTACAATGAGCAGTTCTTC; CDR3aa: CASSQEAATWYNEQFF; d_gene: -; len: 16; j_gene: TRBJ2-1; v_gene: TRBV4-1; abundance: -
CDR3nt: TGCATCGCCTGCCCATGGGGGAATGAGCAGTTCTTC; CDR3aa: CIACPWGNEQFF; d_gene: -; len: 12; j_gene: TRBJ2-1; v_gene: TRBV29-1; abundance: once
CDR3nt: TGTGCCAGCTGCACCTACGGGACAGGGAGAAAGACCCAGTATTTC; CDR3aa: CASCTYGTGRKTQYF; d_gene: TRBD1; len: 15; j_gene: TRBJ2-5; v_gene: TRBV6-1; abundance: -
CDR3nt: TGCGCGAGCAGCTTATACAGGCTAGTTAGTGAGGAGTTCTTC; CDR3aa: CASSLYRLVSEEFF; d_gene: -; len: 14; j_gene: TRBJ2-1; v_gene: TRBV11-2; abundance: -
CDR3nt: TGCAGCGTCCTCCCTGACAGGGACATGAATGGCAACACATTC; CDR3aa: CSVLPDRDMNGNTF; d_gene: TRBD1; len: 14; j_gene: TRBJ1-2; v_gene: TRBV29-1; abundance: -
CDR3nt: TGCAGTGCTGGGACTAGCGCCTACAATGAGCAGTTCTTC; CDR3aa: CSAGTSAYNEQFF; d_gene: TRBD2; len: 13; j_gene: TRBJ2-1; v_gene: TRBV20-1; abundance: once
CDR3nt: TGTGCCATCAGTGAGGAGGACCTCGCTGAAGCTTTCTTT; CDR3aa: CAISEEDLAEAFF; d_gene: -; len: 13; j_gene: TRBJ1-1; v_gene: TRBV10-3; abundance: few
CDR3nt: TGTACCAGCAAGGACGTAAGGAACACCGGTGAGCTGCTTTTT; CDR3aa: CTSKDVRNTGELLF; d_gene: -; len: 14; j_gene: TRBJ2-2; v_gene: TRBV6-5; abundance: -
CDR3nt: TGCAGCATAACCGGGACCGGGAGGGGAGAGCAGTACTTC; CDR3aa: CSITGTGRGEQYF; d_gene: TRBD2; len: 13; j_gene: TRBJ2-7; v_gene: TRBV29-1; abundance: -